These 32 T cell receptor beta chains share one sample of origin, sequenced in a study of a mutant IDH1 vaccine in newly diagnosed glioma. As for time point: week 47, end of study. Every single dose of the vaccine, 300 ug of mutant IDH1 20-mer peptide, came with topical imiquimod. Produced via immunoSEQ multiplex PCR; TCRdb's table is partial and in-frame only. The sample includes approximately 34,000 clones, more than 70% of them seen just once. These receptors have no known antigen. This specimen consisted of PBMCs, obtained from a glioma patient whose treatment included an IDH1 peptide vaccine. All receptors come from a man aged 35-49 years with glioma.

V gene TRBV4-2 combines with J gene TRBJ2-5; no clear D. The V end was cut by 0 bases, the J end by 1 base, with 6 bases between. CDR1 LGHNA and CDR2 YNFKEQ come from the germline V gene. The CDR3 contains 14 residues. CDR3 residues: CASSQEGFQETQYF. The CDR3 bases are TGTGCCAGCAGCCAAGAGGGTTTCCAAGAGACCCAGTACTTC.

The rearrangement joins TRBV7-8 to TRBJ2-3; 8 positions agree with TRBD2. The CDR3 covers 19 residues. Trimming at V came to 1 base and at J to 1 base, leaving 13 bases not matched to a gene. The germline CDR1 and CDR2 sequences are SGHVS and FQNEAQ. CDR3 loop: CASSLEASGPAGGTDTQYF. CDR3 nucleotides: TGTGCCAGCAGCTTAGAGGCTAGCGGGCCGGCGGGGGGCACAGATACGCAGTATTTT.

The V gene is TRBV19, the J gene TRBJ1-2; D remains unclear. The CDR3 totals 17 residues. CDR1 is LNHDA and CDR2 is SQIVND in the germline V gene (reference sequence). V dropped 0 bases and J dropped 0 bases, with 14 bases sitting between them. The CDR3: CASSIEASWPPNYGYTF. As DNA, the CDR3 is TGTGCCAGTAGTATAGAGGCATCTTGGCCTCCTAACTATGGCTACACCTTC. The full variable domain, rest sourced from reference TRBV19 and TRBJ1-2, is DGGITQSPKYLFRKEGQNVTLSCEQNLNHDAMYWYRQDPGQGLRLIYYSQIVNDFQKGDIAEGYSVSREKKESFPLTVTSAQKNPTAFYLCASSIEASWPPNYGYTFGSGTRLTVV.

The chain employs TRBV19 and TRBJ1-2; perhaps TRBD1 as D (6 bases). Germline V gene sequence: CDR1 LNHDA, CDR2 SQIVND (reference sequence). CDR3 size: 16 residues. Between the trimmed V and J ends, which lost 5 bases and 0 bases, there was a span of 16 bases. The CDR3 here is CASSPRTVRANYGYTF. Here the CDR3 DNA reads TGTGCCAGTAGTCCGAGGACAGTGAGGGCTAACTATGGCTACACCTTC.

This sequence joins TRBV7-9 and TRBJ2-5; tentatively, D is TRBD1 (6 bases). V lost 3 bases, J lost 4 bases, and 15 bases lay in between. The CDR3 length is 15 residues. The germline V gene encodes CDR1 SEHNR and CDR2 FQNEAQ (reference sequence). This CDR3 is CASSFPGVLRETQYF. The CDR3 DNA sequence: TGTGCCAGCAGCTTCCCAGGGGTTTTACGAGAGACCCAGTACTTC.

As DNA, the CDR3 is TGTGCCAGCAGCCTAGGGGGGTCCTCGGGTTCCGAGCAGTACTTC. Translated: CASSLGGSSGSEQYF. The V call is TRBV14, the J call TRBJ2-7; D could derive from TRBD1 or TRBD2 (6 bases each). Germline V gene sequence: CDR1 SGHDN, CDR2 FVKESK. The V and J ends lost 4 bases and 6 bases respectively, with 19 bases between them. This CDR3 region has 15 residues.

This sequence joins TRBV6-1 and TRBJ2-7, with D possibly being TRBD1 (5 bases). V was clipped by 5 bases and J by 4 bases, with 15 bases between them. This CDR3 region has 14 residues. Per the germline V gene, CDR1 is MNHNS and CDR2 is SASEGT. The CDR3 here is CASSLQGGPYEQYV. The CDR3 nucleotides are TGTGCCAGCAGTCTTCAGGGTGGACCTTACGAGCAGTACGTC.

This clone was recorded once. This chain joins TRBV5-1 and TRBJ1-5; unclear D gene. Trimming removed 0 bases from V and 2 bases from J, with 12 bases in between. Germline V gene sequence: CDR1 SGHRS, CDR2 YFSETQ. This CDR3 spans 16 amino acids. The CDR3 sequence: CASSLGRLEGNQPQHF. The DNA for the CDR3 is TGCGCCAGCAGCTTGGGCCGTCTCGAGGGCAATCAGCCCCAGCATTTT.

A single count supports this clone. V is TRBV4-3 and J is TRBJ2-1, with a possible D match to TRBD2 (6 bases). Trimming cost V 2 bases and J 2 bases, with 13 bases left between them. Germline lookup yields CDR1 LGHNA and CDR2 YSLEER. This CDR3 is 16 amino acids long. The CDR3 DNA reads as TGCGCCAGCAGCCAAACCATAGCGGTTCCCTACAATGAGCAGTTCTTC. Encoded protein: CASSQTIAVPYNEQFF.

The V gene is TRBV5-4, the J gene TRBJ2-3; 7 bases are shared with TRBD2. This CDR3 comprises 16 residues. Germline V gene sequence: CDR1 SGHNT, CDR2 YYREEE (reference sequence). The trim removed 4 bases at V and 9 bases at J, leaving 17 bases unmatched. The CDR3 reads CASSHPGLAAVRTQYF. The CDR3 DNA reads as TGTGCCAGCAGCCACCCGGGGCTAGCGGCCGTACGGACGCAGTATTTT. The whole variable domain, remainder taken from reference TRBV5-4 and TRBJ2-3, is ETGVTQSPTHLIKTRGQQVTLRCSSQSGHNTVSWYQQALGQGPQFIFQYYREEENGRGNFPPRFSGLQFPNYSSELNVNALELDDSALYLCASSHPGLAAVRTQYFGPGTRLTVL.

The rearrangement links TRBV14 to TRBJ1-1, with D perhaps TRBD1 (5 bases). Between the trimmed V and J ends, which lost 4 bases and 1 base, there was a span of 10 bases. Germline CDR1 and CDR2: SGHDN and FVKESK. This CDR3 is built from 14 residues. The CDR3 DNA is TGTGCCAGCAGCCGGAGGACACGGAACACTGAAGCTTTCTTT. Its protein is CASSRRTRNTEAFF.

The chain carries TRBV19 and TRBJ2-1; 8 bases are a match to TRBD2. V trimming: 6 bases; J trimming: 7 bases; junction bases outside the gene matches: 8. The CDR3 extends over 14 amino acids. The germline CDR1 and CDR2 sequences are LNHDA and SQIVND (reference sequence). The CDR3 sequence is CASSAGGGGNEQFF. The CDR3 DNA is TGTGCCAGTAGCGCGGGGGGTGGTGGGAATGAGCAGTTCTTC.

The chain uses TRBV15 and TRBJ1-3, with 11 positions matching TRBD1. V dropped 1 base and J dropped 6; count of bases not matched to a gene: 5. Germline lookup yields CDR1 LNHNV and CDR2 YYDKDF (reference sequence). The CDR3 loop spans 16 amino acids. The CDR3 DNA is TGTGCCACCAGCAGAGGGGGACAGGGGGTAGAAAACACCATATATTTT. Its translation is CATSRGGQGVENTIYF.

This clone is a singleton in its sample. The V gene is TRBV11-2, the J gene TRBJ2-7, with 10 bases matching TRBD1. CDR3 length equals 15 residues. Germline V gives CDR1 SGHAT, CDR2 FQNNGV. V was clipped by 2 bases and J by 5 bases; unmatched bases: 6. This chain's CDR3 is CASSLSWTGGDEQYF. CDR3 sequence (DNA): TGTGCCAGCAGCTTATCATGGACAGGGGGTGACGAGCAGTACTTC.

The chain carries TRBV4-1 and TRBJ2-7; perhaps D is TRBD1 or TRBD2 (5 bases each). There are 13 residues in the CDR3. The V and J ends lost 5 bases and 4 bases respectively, with 12 bases between them. CDR1 and CDR2 from the germline V gene are MGHRA and YSYEKL. This CDR3 reads CASSLTWGYEQYV. The DNA of the CDR3 is TGCGCCAGCAGCTTAACGTGGGGGTACGAGCAGTACGTC.

The J gene is TRBJ1-5, the V gene TRBV30; D remains unclear. V lost 4 bases to trimming and J lost 2 bases, with 6 bases between them. In germline, CDR1 is GTSNPN, CDR2 SVGIG (reference sequence). The CDR3 sequence is 12 residues long. The CDR3 spells CAWTRGNQPQHF. The CDR3 coding sequence is TGTGCCTGGACCCGCGGCAATCAGCCCCAGCATTTT.

The J gene is TRBJ2-2, the V gene TRBV7-2; 8 bases match TRBD2. The CDR3 runs to 14 residues. Looked up from germline, CDR1 is SGHTA and CDR2 is FQGNSA. V shed 3 bases and J 6 bases; nucleotides not matched to a gene: 3. The CDR3: CASSFGGEAGELFF. The CDR3 DNA reads TGTGCCAGCAGCTTCGGGGGGGAGGCCGGGGAGCTGTTTTTT.

The V call is TRBV5-6, the J call TRBJ2-7, with no clear D. CDR1 and CDR2 from the germline V gene are SGHDT and YYEEEE. This CDR3 is 16 amino acids long. V was pared by 1 base and J by 5 bases, with 19 bases between. The CDR3 spells CASSLFPSAVGDEQYF. In nucleotides, the CDR3 is TGTGCCAGCAGCTTGTTCCCCTCGGCAGTCGGAGACGAGCAGTACTTC.

The chain couples TRBV14 to TRBJ1-1; D is possibly TRBD1 (6 bases). CDR1 and CDR2 from the germline V gene are SGHDN and FVKESK. V shed 3 bases and J shed 4 bases, with 18 bases lying between them. The CDR3 is made up of 16 amino acids. In DNA form, the CDR3 reads TGTGCCAGCAGCCACACGGGGAAGGGGGATGTCACTGAAGCTTTCTTT. This codes for CASSHTGKGDVTEAFF. Together with reference TRBV14 and TRBJ1-1, the CDR3 gives the full variable domain: EAGVTQFPSHSVIEKGQTVTLRCDPISGHDNLYWYRRVMGKEIKFLLHFVKESKQDESGMPNNRFLAERTGGTYSTLKVQPAELEDSGVYFCASSHTGKGDVTEAFFGQGTRLTVV.

This chain uses TRBV19 with TRBJ2-2; D call uncertain. This CDR3 comprises 14 residues. Trimming shortened V by 8 bases and J by 0 bases, and 10 bases separated the two germline ends. Germline CDR1 and CDR2: LNHDA and SQIVND (reference sequence). The CDR3 is CASGAETNTGELFF. For the CDR3, the DNA is TGTGCCAGTGGAGCCGAAACGAACACCGGGGAGCTGTTTTTT.

This chain joins TRBV5-1 and TRBJ2-7, with 11 bases aligning to TRBD2. Germline V gene sequence: CDR1 SGHRS, CDR2 YFSETQ. This CDR3 contains 17 residues. J was trimmed by 2 bases and V by 3 bases; bases with no gene match: 10. The CDR3 nucleotides are TGCGCCAGCAGCTCAAGTACTAGCGGGAGCGTCGCCTACGAGCAGTACTTC. It codes for CASSSSTSGSVAYEQYF.

CDR3 sequence reads: CASSVEGSGDSQYF. The CDR3 DNA follows: TGTGCCAGCAGCGTAGAGGGGTCGGGGGACAGTCAGTACTTC. The chain is built from TRBV9 and TRBJ2-5, with D possibly being TRBD1 (7 bases). The CDR3 spans 14 residues. Germline CDR1 is SGDLS and CDR2 is YYNGEE. V lost 0 bases and J 11 bases, leaving 17 bases between the germline ends.

V is TRBV6-1 and J is TRBJ2-7; 7 nucleotides agree with TRBD1. Germline trimming cut 2 bases from V and 3 bases from J; bases unmatched to any gene: 10. Germline CDR1 and CDR2: MNHNS and SASEGT. CDR3 length equals 16 residues. The DNA of the CDR3 is TGTGCCAGCAGTGAATTGGGACAGTCCGCTTTCTACGAGCAGTACGTC. Amino acid sequence: CASSELGQSAFYEQYV.

The chain couples TRBV5-5 to TRBJ2-7; D is ambiguous. Germline assignment: CDR1 SGHKS and CDR2 YYEKEE (reference sequence). The germline V and J ends were trimmed by 7 bases and 0 bases, with 14 bases remaining between them. This CDR3 is built from 14 residues. For the CDR3, the DNA is TGTGCCAGCTCCGAATCGGGCCGCTCCTACGAGCAGTACTTC. It specifies CASSESGRSYEQYF.

The CDR3 bases are TGTGCCAGCGAGCCATTAAGCGGGGGGCCCTACAATGAGCAGTTCTTC. Amino acid sequence: CASEPLSGGPYNEQFF. The chain employs TRBV11-3 and TRBJ2-1; TRBD2 matches 9 bases. The J segment lost 2 bases and the V segment lost 8 bases, leaving 10 bases of the junction unmatched. The CDR3 extends over 16 amino acids. The germline gives CDR1 SGHNT, CDR2 YENEEA.

The rearrangement uses TRBV6-1 and TRBJ1-5; D perhaps matches TRBD1 (5 bases). The CDR3 is 15 amino acids. CDR1 MNHNS and CDR2 SASEGT come from the germline V gene. Between the trimmed V and J ends, which lost 4 bases and 9 bases, there was a span of 19 bases. The CDR3 protein is CASSVGQGEGLPQHF. In DNA, the CDR3 is TGTGCCAGCAGTGTGGGGCAGGGCGAAGGTCTGCCCCAGCATTTT.

The chain uses TRBV11-1 and TRBJ1-1, with 12 bases aligning to TRBD1. The ends lost 5 bases at V and 4 bases at J; junction bases unmatched: 5. Germline lookup yields CDR1 SGHAT and CDR2 FQDESV (reference sequence). CDR3 length: 15 residues. Written as DNA, the CDR3 is TGTGCCAGCAGCGCCCGGGACAGGGGGCCCACTGAAGCTTTCTTT. It is translated as CASSARDRGPTEAFF.

The count of this clone is one. The rearrangement uses TRBV11-2 and TRBJ2-1; 10 bases are a match to TRBD2. This CDR3 has 15 residues. Germline assignment: CDR1 SGHAT and CDR2 FQNNGV. Trimming took 7 bases from V and 7 from J; bases not matched to a gene: 10. The DNA of the CDR3 is TGTGCCAGCACCAAAGGGAGGACTAGCGGAAATGAGCAGTTCTTC. Translating gives CASTKGRTSGNEQFF.

J is TRBJ2-3 and V is TRBV7-8; D might be TRBD2 (6 bases). The V and J ends lost 4 bases and 5 bases respectively, with 13 bases between them. This CDR3 spans 14 amino acids. Germline-derived CDR1 and CDR2 are SGHVS and FQNEAQ. CDR3 in amino acids: CASSYTSLKDTQYF. For the CDR3, the DNA is TGTGCCAGCAGCTATACTAGCCTAAAAGATACGCAGTATTTT.

CDR3 bases: TGTGCCATCAGCGGGACAGGGGGGCACGAGCAGTACTTC. Amino acids: CAISGTGGHEQYF. The rearrangement links TRBV10-3 to TRBJ2-5, with 11 bases identical to TRBD1. The J call may be mistaken, given a closer DNA end match to TRBJ2-7. The length of the CDR3 is 13 residues. The germline CDR1 and CDR2 sequences are ENHRY and SYGVKD.

This chain links TRBV11-2 with TRBJ2-3; 8 positions agree with TRBD2. Germline CDR1 and CDR2: SGHAT and FQNNGV. The CDR3 has 18 amino acids. The ends lost 5 bases at V and 1 base at J; junction bases unmatched: 14. The CDR3 nucleotides are TGTGCCAGCAGCCCGCTCTCTAGGGCGGGGGGCCGCACAGATACGCAGTATTTT. This gives the protein CASSPLSRAGGRTDTQYF.

The chain joins TRBV7-2 to TRBJ1-3, with a possible D match to TRBD1 (6 bases). V lost 4 bases and J lost 3, with 13 bases in between. Germline CDR1 reads SGHTA; CDR2 reads FQGNSA. The CDR3 is 15 residues long. The CDR3 sequence is CASSSTGQLGNTIYF. In DNA form, the CDR3 reads TGTGCCAGCAGCTCCACAGGGCAACTTGGAAACACCATATATTTT.